The sequence of this T cell receptor beta chain was determined in a study of T cell responses to AZD1222 COVID-19 vaccine. The protocol was immunoSEQ multiplex PCR, while the TCRdb copy is restricted to in-frame clones and leaves out a portion. The sample lists 130,000 or so clones, approximately 90% occurring once. J gave up 4 bases and V 0 bases, and 11 bases lay outside the gene matches. Germline CDR1 is SGHRS and CDR2 is YFSETQ. The length of the CDR3 is 17 residues. This TCR derives from an adult in good health. Here the sequenced sample was peripheral blood, taken on day 0 of AZD1222 vaccination. The chain combines TRBV5-1 with TRBJ2-7; 9 bases align to TRBD2. CDR3 protein: CASSLGASGTFIYEQYF. In DNA, the CDR3 is TGCGCCAGCAGCTTGGGTGCTAGCGGGACTTTTATTTACGAGCAGTACTTC.